Following are 18 T cell receptor beta chains from one sample sequenced in a study of siplizumab effects on memory and regulatory T cells. Repertoires were generated with immunoSEQ multiplex PCR, while TCRdb's copy carries only in-frame clones and drops some. The data hold tens of thousands of clones, with 90% to 95% observed a single time. Sequencing used CD8+ T cells sorted from blood. The origin of the receptors is a human donor in good health.

V is TRBV5-6 and J is TRBJ2-3, with 10 bases matching TRBD1. Germline-derived CDR1 and CDR2 are SGHDT and YYEEEE. The trim removed 0 bases at V and 6 bases at J, leaving 4 bases unmatched. The CDR3 runs 15 residues. CDR3 DNA sequence: TGTGCCAGCAGCTTGGCCGACAGGGGGCCCGATACGCAGTATTTT. This translates into CASSLADRGPDTQYF.

The V call is TRBV27, the J call TRBJ1-5; 7 positions agree with TRBD1. Germline V gene data show CDR1 as MNHEY and CDR2 as SMNVEV (reference sequence). The CDR3 contains 15 residues. V lost 6 bases and J lost 2; bases outside the gene matches: 7. Here the CDR3 DNA reads TGTGCCAGCAGCCAAGGGACAGAGGGCAATCAGCCCCAGCATTTT. Translated: CASSQGTEGNQPQHF.

The genes are TRBV13 and TRBJ2-1, with TRBD2 identical over 7 bases. The germline V gene encodes CDR1 PRHDT and CDR2 FYEKMQ (reference sequence). The CDR3 has 15 amino acids. With V trimmed by 5 bases and J by 6 bases, 10 bases remained unmatched. This CDR3 is CASSREREVGNEQFF. For the CDR3, the DNA is TGTGCCAGCAGCCGAGAACGGGAGGTGGGCAATGAGCAGTTCTTC.

The gene calls are TRBV9 and TRBJ1-5; D is ambiguous. V lost 0 bases to trimming and J lost 4 bases, with 8 bases between them. Germline V CDR1 and CDR2: SGDLS, YYNGEE. CDR3 length: 14 amino acids. This CDR3 is CASSVGTENQPQHF. Here the CDR3 DNA reads TGTGCCAGCAGCGTAGGAACAGAAAATCAGCCCCAGCATTTT.

The J gene is TRBJ2-1, the V gene TRBV7-9, with 7 bases that match TRBD1. The germline V gene encodes CDR1 SEHNR and CDR2 FQNEAQ (reference sequence). Losses at the gene ends were 4 bases for V and 5 bases for J; bases not matched to a gene: 11. The CDR3 is 16 amino acids. CDR3 loop: CASSSNRDSPNNEQFF. CDR3 sequence (DNA): TGTGCCAGCAGCTCAAACCGGGACAGCCCAAACAATGAGCAGTTCTTC.

The chain recombines TRBV27 with TRBJ2-5, with 7 bases that match TRBD2. The better agreement between TRBJ2-7 and the DNA end casts doubt on the J call. CDR3 size: 17 residues. Germline lookup yields CDR1 MNHEY and CDR2 SMNVEV (reference sequence). The CDR3 region is CASSLSISGGSSYEQYF. CDR3 in DNA: TGTGCCAGCAGTTTATCGATAAGTGGCGGGAGCTCCTACGAGCAGTACTTC.

The chain carries TRBV11-2 and TRBJ1-1; D possibly corresponds to TRBD1 (5 bases). CDR1 and CDR2 from the germline V gene are SGHAT and FQNNGV. The CDR3 is made up of 17 amino acids. V lost 3 bases and J 0 bases, leaving 17 bases between the germline ends. The CDR3 sequence: CASSFGDVSFMNTEAFF. In DNA form, the CDR3 reads TGTGCCAGCAGCTTTGGGGACGTCAGTTTCATGAACACTGAAGCTTTCTTT.

V and J are TRBV9 and TRBJ2-7; 10 bases fit TRBD1. With V trimmed by 3 bases and J by 4 bases, 4 bases remained unmatched. CDR1 and CDR2 (germline): SGDLS, YYNGEE. The CDR3 spans 14 residues. Here the CDR3 reads CASSEGGQGYEQYF. CDR3 bases: TGTGCCAGCAGCGAAGGGGGACAGGGGTACGAGCAGTACTTC. Complete variable domain (other parts from reference TRBV9 and TRBJ2-7): DSGVTQTPKHLITATGQRVTLRCSPRSGDLSVYWYQQSLDQGLQFLIQYYNGEERAKGNILERFSAQQFPDLHSELNLSSLELGDSALYFCASSEGGQGYEQYFGPGTRLTVT.

This chain links TRBV9 with TRBJ2-1, with D possibly called TRBD1 or TRBD2 (5 bases each). The V gene's germline CDR1 is SGDLS and CDR2 YYNGEE. The CDR3 contains 16 residues. Trimming stripped 4 bases from V and 0 bases from J, with 14 bases between. In DNA, the CDR3 is TGTGCCAGCAGCAGGGGCGCTGGGGGCTCCTACAATGAGCAGTTCTTC. It specifies CASSRGAGGSYNEQFF.

In this sample, this clone turned up once. V gene TRBV4-1 combines with J gene TRBJ2-7; TRBD2 agrees at 8 bases. The CDR3 extends over 15 amino acids. Unmatched junction bases numbered 5, after V lost 2 bases and J lost 2 bases. Germline loops: CDR1 MGHRA, CDR2 YSYEKL. This CDR3 is CASSQLGTRPYEQYF. CDR3 nucleotides: TGCGCCAGCAGCCAATTGGGGACTAGGCCCTACGAGCAGTACTTC.

This clone was recorded once. This chain uses TRBV6-5 with TRBJ1-1; D is possibly TRBD1 (5 bases). Germline V lookup: CDR1 MNHEY, CDR2 SVGAGI. Trimming stripped 5 bases from V and 1 base from J, with 14 bases between. The CDR3 runs 15 residues. The CDR3 is CASSRSGLWNTEAFF. CDR3 bases: TGTGCCAGCAGTCGATCGGGACTCTGGAACACTGAAGCTTTCTTT.

The gene calls are TRBV5-1 and TRBJ2-7, with 7 bases fitting TRBD2. CDR3 size: 13 residues. The junction had 5 bases not matched to a gene; V was cut back by 2 bases and J by 6 bases. Per the germline V gene, CDR1 is SGHRS and CDR2 is YFSETQ. CDR3: CASSLEGGGEQYF. As DNA, the CDR3 is TGCGCCAGCAGCTTAGAAGGCGGGGGCGAGCAGTACTTC.

This clone was seen once. The rearrangement joins TRBV7-2 to TRBJ2-7; D is perhaps TRBD1 or TRBD2 (6 bases each). There are 15 residues in the CDR3. The V gene lost 5 bases and the J gene lost 4 bases, with 18 bases spanning the gap. The germline V gene has CDR1 SGHTA and CDR2 FQGNSA. This CDR3 is CASSQSLGGLYEQYF. DNA of the CDR3: TGTGCCAGCAGCCAAAGCTTGGGGGGCTTATACGAGCAGTACTTC.

This chain's CDR3 is CASSPRDRGSYEQYF. The CDR3 coding sequence is TGCGCCAGCAGCCCAAGGGACAGGGGTTCCTACGAGCAGTACTTC. The chain has TRBV4-1 and TRBJ2-7; 10 nucleotides align to TRBD1. Per the germline V gene, CDR1 is MGHRA and CDR2 is YSYEKL. This CDR3 contains 15 residues. V shed 4 bases and J 1 base; nucleotides not matched to a gene: 4.

The CDR3, as DNA: TGTGCCAGCAGCTTTGGGGAGAGCTCCTACGAGCAGTACTTC. The encoded protein is CASSFGESSYEQYF. This sequence joins TRBV7-2 and TRBJ2-7; possible D gene TRBD2, 5 bases. Trimming cost V 3 bases and J 0 bases, with 9 bases left between them. The CDR3 spans 14 residues. Germline CDR1 reads SGHTA; CDR2 reads FQGNSA.

CDR3 DNA sequence: TGCGCCAGCAGCCAAGTCGTTAGCTCCTACAATGAGCAGTTCTTC. Protein sequence: CASSQVVSSYNEQFF. J is TRBJ2-1 and V is TRBV4-1; D is undetermined. CDR3 length equals 15 residues. The germline V and J ends were trimmed by 1 base and 0 bases, with 7 bases remaining between them. Per germline, CDR1 MGHRA and CDR2 YSYEKL.

This sequence joins TRBV5-4 and TRBJ1-1; D ambiguous. From germline, CDR1 is SGHNT and CDR2 YYREEE (reference sequence). This CDR3 has 14 amino acids. V shed 0 bases and J shed 0 bases, with 6 bases lying between them. CDR3 in amino acids: CASSLAPMNTEAFF. CDR3 nucleotide sequence: TGTGCCAGCAGCTTGGCCCCAATGAACACTGAAGCTTTCTTT.

This CDR3 reads CASSLVETGFTDTQYF. CDR3 in DNA: TGTGCCAGCAGTTTAGTGGAGACAGGGTTCACAGATACGCAGTATTTT. The rearrangement joins TRBV27 to TRBJ2-3; 7 nucleotides align to TRBD1. The CDR3 sequence is 16 residues long. V lost 2 bases, J lost 2 bases, and 7 bases stayed unmatched. Germline CDR1 and CDR2: MNHEY and SMNVEV (reference sequence).